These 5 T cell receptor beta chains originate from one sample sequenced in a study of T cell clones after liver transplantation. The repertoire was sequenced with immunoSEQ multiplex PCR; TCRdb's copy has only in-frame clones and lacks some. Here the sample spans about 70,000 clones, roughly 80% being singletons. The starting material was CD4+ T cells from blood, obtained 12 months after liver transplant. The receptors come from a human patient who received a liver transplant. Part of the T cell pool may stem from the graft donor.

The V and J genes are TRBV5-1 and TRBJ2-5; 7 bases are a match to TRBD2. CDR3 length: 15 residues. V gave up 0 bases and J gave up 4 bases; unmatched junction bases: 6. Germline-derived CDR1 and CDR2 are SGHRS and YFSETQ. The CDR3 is CASSLAAGVGETQYF. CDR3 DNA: TGCGCCAGCAGCTTGGCGGCGGGAGTGGGAGAGACCCAGTACTTC. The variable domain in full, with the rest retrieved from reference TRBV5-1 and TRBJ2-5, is KAGVTQTPRYLIKTRGQQVTLSCSPISGHRSVSWYQQTPGQGLQFLFEYFSETQRNKGNFPGRFSGRQFSNSRSEMNVSTLELGDSALYLCASSLAAGVGETQYFGPGTRLLVL.

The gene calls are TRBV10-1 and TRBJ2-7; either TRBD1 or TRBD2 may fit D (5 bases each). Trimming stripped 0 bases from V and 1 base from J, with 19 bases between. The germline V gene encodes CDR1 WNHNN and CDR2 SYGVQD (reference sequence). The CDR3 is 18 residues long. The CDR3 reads CASSESTISGQGSYEQYF. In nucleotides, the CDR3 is TGCGCCAGCAGTGAGTCGACTATTAGTGGGCAGGGTTCCTACGAGCAGTACTTC.

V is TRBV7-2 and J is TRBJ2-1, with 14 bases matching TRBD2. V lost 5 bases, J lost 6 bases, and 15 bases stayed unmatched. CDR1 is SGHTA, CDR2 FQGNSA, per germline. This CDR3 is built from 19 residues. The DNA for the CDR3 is TGTGCCAGCAGCGTCCAACCGTTCGGACTAGCGGGAGGTATCAATGAGCAGTTCTTC. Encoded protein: CASSVQPFGLAGGINEQFF.

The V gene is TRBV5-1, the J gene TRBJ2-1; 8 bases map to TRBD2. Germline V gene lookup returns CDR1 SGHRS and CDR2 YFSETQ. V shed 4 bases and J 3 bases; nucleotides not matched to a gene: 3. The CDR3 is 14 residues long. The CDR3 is CASSPRGDYNEQFF. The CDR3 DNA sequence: TGCGCCAGCAGCCCGCGGGGGGACTACAATGAGCAGTTCTTC.

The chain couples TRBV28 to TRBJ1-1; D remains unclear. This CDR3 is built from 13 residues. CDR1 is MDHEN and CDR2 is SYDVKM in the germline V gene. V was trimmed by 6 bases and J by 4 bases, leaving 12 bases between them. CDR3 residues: CASRDFFSTEAFF. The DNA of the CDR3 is TGTGCCAGCAGGGATTTTTTCTCCACTGAAGCTTTCTTT.